Below, 23 T cell receptor beta chains from the same sample are listed, as sequenced in a study of patients and donors after allogeneic stem cell transplantation. TCRdb reprocessed the RT-PCR reads with MiXCR, giving one entry per CDR3 protein. The data hold about 960,000 distinct CDR3 sequences, with about 20% observed a single time. The specimen was blood, either unsorted or a sorted T cell fraction (not recorded which). Receptors originate from a human donor who was either an allogeneic HSCT recipient or a stem cell or donor lymphocyte infusion donor (not recorded which). It is not recorded whose cells these are; they may come from a transplant donor.

This clonotype came up a few times. The rearrangement joins TRBV3-1 to TRBJ2-2; tentatively, D is TRBD1 or TRBD2 (5 bases each). V lost 4 bases, J lost 2 bases, and 11 bases lay in between. Per the germline V gene, CDR1 is LGHDT and CDR2 is YNNKEL (reference sequence). CDR3 size: 15 residues. CDR3 bases: TGTGCCAGCAGCCCACCCGGGACCAACACCGGGGAGCTGTTTTTT. Amino acids: CASSPPGTNTGELFF.

The chain links TRBV7-2 to TRBJ1-5; D possibly corresponds to TRBD1 (5 bases). With 6 bases removed from V and 5 bases from J, the gap between germline ends came to 14 bases. The CDR3 length is 14 residues. CDR1 and CDR2 (germline): SGHTA, FQGNSA. This CDR3 is CASRPYGGDQPQHF. CDR3 DNA sequence: TGTGCCAGCAGACCTTATGGAGGGGATCAGCCCCAGCATTTT.

This clonotype turned up a few times. This chain joins TRBV29-1 and TRBJ2-1; 9 bases match TRBD2. Germline CDR1 and CDR2: SQVTM and ANQGSEA. V lost 5 bases to trimming and J lost 4 bases; unmatched junction nucleotides: 6. This CDR3 spans 14 amino acids. Here the CDR3 DNA reads TGCAGCGTTTCTACTAGCGGGCCTTACAATGAGCAGTTCTTC. The encoded protein is CSVSTSGPYNEQFF.

This chain links TRBV20-1 with TRBJ2-4, with 10 bases identical to TRBD1. This CDR3 has 13 residues. V gave up 6 bases and J gave up 7 bases; unmatched junction bases: 6. Looked up from germline, CDR1 is DFQATT and CDR2 is SNEGSKA (reference sequence). CDR3 in DNA: TGCAGTGCCCGGGACAGGGGATGGAACATTCAGTACTTC. Protein product: CSARDRGWNIQYF.

In this sample, this clonotype turned up a few times. J is TRBJ2-7 and V is TRBV4-3, with D possibly matching TRBD2 (6 bases). Germline lookup yields CDR1 LGHNA and CDR2 YSLEER. The CDR3 extends over 16 amino acids. Trimming removed 0 bases at V and 1 base at J, with 13 bases between. The CDR3 nucleotides read TGCGCCAGCAGCCAAGAATTCCTAGCGCCTTCCTACGAGCAGTACTTC. This codes for CASSQEFLAPSYEQYF.

This chain links TRBV28 with TRBJ1-2; D is ambiguous. V was pared by 6 bases and J by 8 bases, with 13 bases between. There are 12 residues in the CDR3. The germline CDR1 and CDR2 sequences are MDHEN and SYDVKM. CDR3 bases: TGTGCCAGCAGGTCCCCGGAGAGAGGCTACACCTTC. This encodes CASRSPERGYTF.

This clonotype was counted only a few times. This sequence joins TRBV15 and TRBJ2-5; D possibly matches TRBD1 or TRBD2 (6 bases each). Trimming left V 3 bases short and J 5 bases short, with 13 bases between. The germline V gene has CDR1 LNHNV and CDR2 YYDKDF (reference sequence). This CDR3 contains 14 residues. CDR3 DNA sequence: TGTGCCACCAGCAGGAGGGGGGCTAGGGAGACCCAGTACTTC. Translating gives CATSRRGARETQYF.

This clonotype has ten or more counts. The chain links TRBV12-3 or TRBV12-4 to TRBJ2-3; D possibly uses TRBD1 or TRBD2 (5 bases each). The CDR3 is 14 residues long. V gave up 3 bases and J gave up 2 bases, with 9 bases separating them. The chain's CDR3 is CASSFGTYTDTQYF. Here the CDR3 DNA reads TGTGCCAGCAGTTTTGGGACGTACACAGATACGCAGTATTTT.

CDR3 sequence (DNA): TGTGCCAGCAAGCTCCTAGCGGGAGTAGGCGAGCAGTACTTC. Its protein is CASKLLAGVGEQYF. The rearrangement uses TRBV5-6 and TRBJ2-7; the match to TRBD2 covers 10 bases. CDR3 length: 14 amino acids. Trimming at V came to 6 bases and at J to 6 bases, leaving 9 bases not matched to a gene. The germline V gene encodes CDR1 SGHDT and CDR2 YYEEEE.

A few counts support this clonotype. The chain has TRBV5-5 and TRBJ2-2; a weak D match, TRBD2 (5 bases). This CDR3 contains 15 residues. Trimming left V 0 bases short and J 6 bases short, with 12 bases between. The germline V gene encodes CDR1 SGHKS and CDR2 YYEKEE (reference sequence). In DNA, the CDR3 is TGTGCCAGCAGCTTGGCGGGGAAGTCCTCCGGGGAGCTGTTTTTT. This codes for CASSLAGKSSGELFF.

This clonotype was counted only a few times. The chain combines TRBV13 with TRBJ2-7; D tentatively reads TRBD1 or TRBD2 (6 bases each). The CDR3 runs to 16 residues. CDR1 is PRHDT, CDR2 FYEKMQ, per germline (reference sequence). V dropped 7 bases and J dropped 3 bases, with 22 bases sitting between them. CDR3 protein: CASNIQRGAQFYEQYF. In nucleotides, the CDR3 is TGTGCCAGCAACATTCAAAGGGGGGCCCAATTCTACGAGCAGTACTTC. Combining the CDR3 with reference TRBV13 and TRBJ2-7 gives the whole variable domain AAGVIQSPRHLIKEKRETATLKCYPIPRHDTVYWYQQGPGQDPQFLISFYEKMQSDKGSIPDRFSAQQFSDYHSELNMSSLELGDSALYFCASNIQRGAQFYEQYFGPGTRLTVT.

In this sample, this clonotype turned up a few times. The chain has TRBV20-1 and TRBJ2-1; D unresolved. Germline V gene lookup returns CDR1 DFQATT and CDR2 SNEGSKA (reference sequence). The CDR3 loop spans 11 amino acids. The V gene lost 0 bases and the J gene lost 11 bases, with 8 bases spanning the gap. The CDR3 DNA sequence: TGCAGTGCTAGAGATCTTCCGAAGCAGTTCTTC. Amino acid sequence: CSARDLPKQFF.

The CDR3 DNA is TGTGCCAGCAGCGATGGGGGGAGCTCCTATAATTCACCCCTCCACTTT. It codes for CASSDGGSSYNSPLHF. V and J are TRBV9 and TRBJ1-6; D is perhaps TRBD1 (5 bases). The CDR3 runs to 16 residues. Germline loops: CDR1 SGDLS, CDR2 YYNGEE. V dropped 3 bases and J dropped 0 bases, with 10 bases sitting between them.

The chain carries TRBV11-3 and TRBJ1-1, with D perhaps TRBD1 (6 bases). The CDR3 extends over 16 amino acids. The germline CDR1 and CDR2 sequences are SGHNT and YENEEA. The germline V and J ends were trimmed by 0 bases and 3 bases, with 14 bases remaining between them. Here the CDR3 DNA reads TGTGCCAGCAGCTTAGATCTCAGGGGAGCCGACACTGAAGCTTTCTTT. Encoded protein: CASSLDLRGADTEAFF.

The V and J genes are TRBV6-2 or TRBV6-3 and TRBJ2-5, with D perhaps given as TRBD1 or TRBD2 (5 bases each). Germline assignment: CDR1 MNHEY and CDR2 SVGEGT. The CDR3 length is 14 residues. Trimming shortened V by 8 bases and J by 4 bases, and 17 bases separated the two germline ends. The CDR3 sequence is CASLGPGDAETQYF. The CDR3 DNA is TGTGCCAGCCTGGGGCCCGGGGACGCAGAGACCCAGTACTTC.

The sample holds a few counts of this clonotype. The chain links TRBV9 to TRBJ2-4, with 7 bases lining up with TRBD1. Germline CDR1 is SGDLS and CDR2 is YYNGEE. The CDR3 has 14 amino acids. Trimming at V came to 0 bases and at J to 5 bases, leaving 2 bases not matched to a gene. CDR3 coding DNA: TGTGCCAGCAGCGTAGATGACAGGGAAAACATTCAGTACTTC. Its translation is CASSVDDRENIQYF.

This clonotype was detected a few times. The rearrangement links TRBV7-2 to TRBJ2-5; D remains unclear. The CDR3 runs 11 residues. V gave up 5 bases and J gave up 7 bases, with 8 bases separating them. Germline V CDR1 and CDR2: SGHTA, FQGNSA. The DNA of the CDR3 is TGTGCCAGCAGCCCTGCCGGGACCCAGTACTTC. Translated: CASSPAGTQYF.

This clonotype was counted a few times. The chain has TRBV12-3 or TRBV12-4 and TRBJ1-1; 12 nucleotides match TRBD1. The CDR3 is made up of 14 amino acids. The ends lost 5 bases at V and 11 bases at J; junction bases unmatched: 9. CDR3 loop: CASSPGTGGASAFF. In DNA, the CDR3 is TGTGCCAGCAGTCCGGGGACAGGGGGCGCATCGGCTTTCTTT.

This clonotype was counted a few times. The chain combines TRBV10-3 with TRBJ1-5; TRBD1 might be the D (6 bases). In germline, CDR1 is ENHRY, CDR2 SYGVKD. V dropped 3 bases and J dropped 1 base, with 10 bases sitting between them. The CDR3 covers 15 residues. The CDR3 sequence: CAISDDQGSNQPQHF. In nucleotides, the CDR3 is TGTGCCATCAGTGATGACCAGGGGAGCAATCAGCCCCAGCATTTT.

This clonotype has more than one count but fewer than ten. The chain has TRBV5-1 and TRBJ2-1, with D unclear. Between the trimmed V and J ends, which lost 0 bases and 2 bases, there was a span of 21 bases. CDR3 length: 19 amino acids. CDR1 is SGHRS, CDR2 YFSETQ, per germline. CDR3 sequence (DNA): TGCGCCAGCAGCTTGGAGGTGCCAGGAATCACCGTGACCTACAATGAGCAGTTCTTC. Protein product: CASSLEVPGITVTYNEQFF.

V gene TRBV2 combines with J gene TRBJ2-1, with TRBD2 matching over 9 bases. J gave up 7 bases and V 7 bases, and 17 bases lay outside the gene matches. CDR1 is SNHLY, CDR2 FYNNEI, per germline. There are 17 residues in the CDR3. This CDR3 reads CASKGFELAGQRNEQFF. The DNA for the CDR3 is TGTGCCAGCAAAGGGTTCGAACTAGCGGGCCAACGGAATGAGCAGTTCTTC.

This clonotype was seen more than once but under ten times. The V and J genes are TRBV5-1 and TRBJ2-1; TRBD2 might be the D (7 bases). Germline CDR1 SGHRS, CDR2 YFSETQ. The CDR3 loop spans 16 amino acids. With 4 bases removed from V and 9 bases from J, the gap between germline ends came to 23 bases. CDR3 DNA sequence: TGCGCCAGCAGCCCCCAGGCGGGGGCGGGTGTGGGTGAGCAGTTCTTC. It codes for CASSPQAGAGVGEQFF.

Ten or more counts support this clonotype. The chain is built from TRBV9 and TRBJ1-1, with D possibly matching TRBD1 (6 bases). This CDR3 has 15 residues. V was pared by 2 bases and J by 5 bases, with 16 bases between. Germline V CDR1 and CDR2: SGDLS, YYNGEE. The CDR3 is CASSVAGVGYTEAFF. The CDR3 DNA reads as TGTGCCAGCAGCGTGGCAGGGGTGGGTTATACTGAAGCTTTCTTT.